A selection of T cell receptor beta chains follows, all from one sample in a study of blood T cell repertoires in COVID-19. Sequencing was performed with immunoSEQ multiplex PCR; in TCRdb, only in-frame clones are kept and a portion is missing. Among around 140,000 clones listed, approximately 88% were seen once. The sequencing input was peripheral blood. These receptors were obtained from a man aged 65 to 85 with active COVID-19. CDR3s include the opening cysteine and the closing phenylalanine or tryptophan. The D gene is left open where the match is weak. Clone size appears in some rows only: once, few, many, or a class for an expanded clone.

V gene: TRBV27
clone size: .
J gene: TRBJ2-6
D gene: .
CDR3 DNA: TGTGCCAGCAGTTCCCGGAGACAGGCGGGGGCTGGGGCCAACGTCCTGACTTTC
CDR3 protein: CASSSRRQAGAGANVLTF

V gene: TRBV24-1
clone size: .
J gene: TRBJ2-1
D gene: TRBD2
CDR3 DNA: TGTGCCACCAGTGATTCCCCTACCCAACGCGGGAGAAAGTACAATGAGCAGTTCTTC
CDR3 protein: CATSDSPTQRGRKYNEQFF

V gene: TRBV9
clone size: .
J gene: TRBJ2-7
D gene: TRBD2
CDR3 DNA: TGTGCCAGCAGCGCTGGACTAGCGGGAGGGCGGGAGCAGTACTTC
CDR3 protein: CASSAGLAGGREQYF

V gene: TRBV6-6
clone size: once
J gene: TRBJ2-7
D gene: TRBD1
CDR3 DNA: TGTGCCAGCAGCGCCGGACAGGGGGCCTACGAGCAGTACTTC
CDR3 protein: CASSAGQGAYEQYF

V gene: TRBV7-3
clone size: .
J gene: TRBJ2-1
D gene: TRBD2
CDR3 DNA: TGTGCCAGCAGCTCCGGACTAGCGGAGAGGGATGAGCAGTTCTTC
CDR3 protein: CASSSGLAERDEQFF

V gene: TRBV7-6
clone size: .
J gene: TRBJ2-3
D gene: .
CDR3 DNA: TGTGCCAGCAGCCTCATAGCGGACCGCACAGATACGCAGTATTTT
CDR3 protein: CASSLIADRTDTQYF

V gene: TRBV9
clone size: .
J gene: TRBJ2-3
D gene: .
CDR3 DNA: TGTGCCAGCAGCGTAGACTCAGGCCAGAGCACAGATACGCAGTATTTT
CDR3 protein: CASSVDSGQSTDTQYF

V gene: TRBV6-5
clone size: .
J gene: TRBJ2-7
D gene: .
CDR3 DNA: TGTGCCAGCAGTCCCTCGGTGGACAGCTACGAGCAGTACTTC
CDR3 protein: CASSPSVDSYEQYF

V gene: TRBV27
clone size: .
J gene: TRBJ2-3
D gene: .
CDR3 DNA: TGTGCCAGCGGTGGGCCTAGCACAGATACGCAGTATTTT
CDR3 protein: CASGGPSTDTQYF

V gene: TRBV5-1
clone size: .
J gene: TRBJ2-7
D gene: TRBD1
CDR3 DNA: TGCGCCAGCTGCTTTGTGGGGCCGGGACAGGGGGCCGGGGAGCAGTACTTC
CDR3 protein: CASCFVGPGQGAGEQYF

V gene: TRBV7-2
clone size: .
J gene: TRBJ2-7
D gene: .
CDR3 DNA: TGTGCCAGCAGCTTAGGGAGGGCCTTCCTCGAGCAGTACTTC
CDR3 protein: CASSLGRAFLEQYF

V gene: TRBV6-5
clone size: .
J gene: TRBJ2-7
D gene: .
CDR3 DNA: TGTGCCACCATTTCAAGCGCCTACGAGCAGTACTTC
CDR3 protein: CATISSAYEQYF

V gene: TRBV7-2
clone size: .
J gene: TRBJ1-5
D gene: .
CDR3 DNA: TGTGCCAGCAGCTTAGGAACAGGGCGCAATCAGCCCCAGCATTTT
CDR3 protein: CASSLGTGRNQPQHF

V gene: TRBV11-1
clone size: once
J gene: TRBJ1-1
D gene: .
CDR3 DNA: TGTGCCAGCAGCCTAAGGGGGGGAAACACTGAAGCTTTCTTT
CDR3 protein: CASSLRGGNTEAFF

V gene: TRBV7-9
clone size: .
J gene: TRBJ2-7
D gene: .
CDR3 DNA: TGTGCCAGCAGCTCCCTAGCCGAGCAGTACTTC
CDR3 protein: CASSSLAEQYF

V gene: TRBV7-2
clone size: .
J gene: TRBJ2-7
D gene: .
CDR3 DNA: TGTGCCAGCAGCTTAGATGCGCGAGCAACCTACGAGCAGTACTTC
CDR3 protein: CASSLDARATYEQYF

V gene: TRBV7-3
clone size: .
J gene: TRBJ2-3
D gene: TRBD2
CDR3 DNA: TGTGCCAGCAGCTTAGCGGGAGGAAACACAGATACGCAGTATTTT
CDR3 protein: CASSLAGGNTDTQYF

V gene: TRBV5-1
clone size: .
J gene: TRBJ2-1
D gene: .
CDR3 DNA: TGCGCCAGCAGCTCGAGTAGCTCCTACAATGAGCAGTTCTTC
CDR3 protein: CASSSSSSYNEQFF

V gene: TRBV5-6
clone size: .
J gene: TRBJ2-7
D gene: TRBD1
CDR3 DNA: TGTGCCAGCAGCTGGGGACAGCTTAGCTCCTACGAGCAGTACTTC
CDR3 protein: CASSWGQLSSYEQYF

V gene: TRBV4-1
clone size: .
J gene: TRBJ2-7
D gene: TRBD2
CDR3 DNA: TGCGCCAGCAGCCAAGATCCCCCGGTCAAAGCGGGGGAGCAGTACTTC
CDR3 protein: CASSQDPPVKAGEQYF

V gene: TRBV6-5
clone size: many
J gene: TRBJ2-2
D gene: TRBD2
CDR3 DNA: TGTGCCAGCAGTTACCAGACTAGCCGGGTGGGCGGGGAGCTGTTTTTT
CDR3 protein: CASSYQTSRVGGELFF

V gene: TRBV21-1
clone size: .
J gene: TRBJ2-7
D gene: .
CDR3 DNA: TGTGCCAGCAGCAGATTCAGGGAAGAGCAGTACTTC
CDR3 protein: CASSRFREEQYF

V gene: TRBV7-2
clone size: .
J gene: TRBJ2-2
D gene: TRBD1
CDR3 DNA: TGTGCCAGCAGCTTTACAGGGGCACCCGGGGAGCTGTTTTTT
CDR3 protein: CASSFTGAPGELFF

V gene: TRBV29-1
clone size: once
J gene: TRBJ2-3
D gene: TRBD2
CDR3 DNA: TGCAGCGTTCTCCCGGGACTAGCGGGGGGTCAAGATACGCAGTATTTT
CDR3 protein: CSVLPGLAGGQDTQYF

V gene: TRBV6-6
clone size: .
J gene: TRBJ1-5
D gene: .
CDR3 DNA: TGTGCCAGCAGACCGGACAGTGATCAGCCCCAGCATTTT
CDR3 protein: CASRPDSDQPQHF

V gene: TRBV10-2
clone size: .
J gene: TRBJ2-7
D gene: TRBD2
CDR3 DNA: TGCGCCAGCACCGGACTAGCGGGAGACTCCTACGAGCAGTACTTC
CDR3 protein: CASTGLAGDSYEQYF

V gene: TRBV7-3
clone size: .
J gene: TRBJ2-1
D gene: TRBD2
CDR3 DNA: TGTGCCAGCAGCTCAAAGGGAGGGGCCGCCCTCCCGGGAGGGGGCAATGAGCAGTTCTTC
CDR3 protein: CASSSKGGAALPGGGNEQFF

V gene: TRBV14
clone size: .
J gene: TRBJ2-1
D gene: .
CDR3 DNA: TGTGCCAGCAGCTCCCTAGGATATGAGCAGTTCTTC
CDR3 protein: CASSSLGYEQFF

V gene: TRBV6-5
clone size: .
J gene: TRBJ2-1
D gene: TRBD2
CDR3 DNA: TGTGCCAGCAGTTACTCTCTAGCGGGATACAATGAGCAGTTCTTC
CDR3 protein: CASSYSLAGYNEQFF

V gene: TRBV7-2
clone size: .
J gene: TRBJ2-1
D gene: .
CDR3 DNA: TGTGCCAGCAGCTTAGCTTGGAGCTCCTACAATGAGCAGTTCTTC
CDR3 protein: CASSLAWSSYNEQFF

V gene: TRBV11-2
clone size: .
J gene: TRBJ2-4
D gene: .
CDR3 DNA: TGTGCCAGCAGCGACGTCTCGCAGGTTGACATTCAGTACTTC
CDR3 protein: CASSDVSQVDIQYF

V gene: TRBV2
clone size: .
J gene: TRBJ2-7
D gene: .
CDR3 DNA: TGTGCCAGCAGTAGCACCTACGAGCAGTACTTC
CDR3 protein: CASSSTYEQYF

V gene: TRBV28
clone size: .
J gene: TRBJ1-4
D gene: .
CDR3 DNA: TGTGCCAGCAGGAGTACAGCAACTAATGAAAAACTGTTTTTT
CDR3 protein: CASRSTATNEKLFF

V gene: TRBV7-9
clone size: .
J gene: TRBJ2-2
D gene: TRBD2
CDR3 DNA: TGTGCCAGCAGCTTTCTGGCGGGAGGGACCGGGGAGCTGTTTTTT
CDR3 protein: CASSFLAGGTGELFF

V gene: TRBV7-9
clone size: .
J gene: TRBJ2-1
D gene: .
CDR3 DNA: TGTGCCAGCAGCTTCTCCTCCGGCAATGAGCAGTTCTTC
CDR3 protein: CASSFSSGNEQFF

V gene: TRBV2
clone size: .
J gene: TRBJ2-3
D gene: TRBD2
CDR3 DNA: TGTGCCACCACCCGGGGAGGGAGAGGCACAGATACGCAGTATTTT
CDR3 protein: CATTRGGRGTDTQYF

V gene: TRBV28
clone size: .
J gene: TRBJ2-1
D gene: TRBD1
CDR3 DNA: TGTGCCAGCAGGGAATCCGGGACAGCTTACAATGAGCAGTTCTTC
CDR3 protein: CASRESGTAYNEQFF

V gene: TRBV27
clone size: .
J gene: TRBJ1-1
D gene: TRBD1
CDR3 DNA: TGTGCCAGCAGTACCGGACAGGTATTGAACACTGAAGCTTTCTTT
CDR3 protein: CASSTGQVLNTEAFF

V gene: TRBV14
clone size: .
J gene: TRBJ2-1
D gene: TRBD1
CDR3 DNA: TGTGCCAGCAGCCAAATCGGGACAGTCCTCAATGAGCAGTTCTTC
CDR3 protein: CASSQIGTVLNEQFF

V gene: TRBV24-1
clone size: .
J gene: TRBJ1-4
D gene: .
CDR3 DNA: TGTGCCACCAGTGACAGCAAGGAGGGCGGTGAAAAACTGTTTTTT
CDR3 protein: CATSDSKEGGEKLFF

V gene: TRBV5-4
clone size: .
J gene: TRBJ2-6
D gene: TRBD1
CDR3 DNA: TGTGCCAGCACTACGTCCCGGGACAGGGCCGGGGCCAACGTCCTGACTTTC
CDR3 protein: CASTTSRDRAGANVLTF

V gene: TRBV19
clone size: few
J gene: TRBJ2-1
D gene: .
CDR3 DNA: TGTGCCAGTACCCCGGACTACTCCTACAATGAGCAGTTCTTC
CDR3 protein: CASTPDYSYNEQFF

V gene: TRBV4-3
clone size: .
J gene: TRBJ2-2
D gene: .
CDR3 DNA: TGCGCCAGCAGCCTGGGCTATAACACCGGGGAGCTGTTTTTT
CDR3 protein: CASSLGYNTGELFF

V gene: TRBV9
clone size: .
J gene: TRBJ2-5
D gene: TRBD2
CDR3 DNA: TGTGCCAGCAGCGTAGCGGGAGGGCAGGGGACCCAGTACTTC
CDR3 protein: CASSVAGGQGTQYF

V gene: TRBV5-1
clone size: .
J gene: TRBJ2-2
D gene: .
CDR3 DNA: TGCGCCAGCAGCTTGGTGCCTGAGACCGGGGAGCTGTTTTTT
CDR3 protein: CASSLVPETGELFF

V gene: TRBV27
clone size: .
J gene: TRBJ2-5
D gene: .
CDR3 DNA: TGTGCCAGCAGCCCCGGGGGGACCCAGTACTTC
CDR3 protein: CASSPGGTQYF

V gene: TRBV6-5
clone size: .
J gene: TRBJ1-6
D gene: .
CDR3 DNA: TGTGCCAGCTCCAGTGGGCGGGACGGCTATTCACCCCTCCACTTT
CDR3 protein: CASSSGRDGYSPLHF

V gene: TRBV29-1
clone size: .
J gene: TRBJ2-3
D gene: .
CDR3 DNA: TGCAGCGCACGAGGGGGTTACACAGATACGCAGTATTTT
CDR3 protein: CSARGGYTDTQYF

V gene: TRBV2
clone size: .
J gene: TRBJ2-7
D gene: TRBD1
CDR3 DNA: TGTGCCAGCAGTGAACAGGGGGTTTCCGAGCAGTACTTC
CDR3 protein: CASSEQGVSEQYF

V gene: TRBV24-1
clone size: .
J gene: TRBJ1-1
D gene: .
CDR3 DNA: TGTGCCACCAGTCCCCTGGACAACCTGAACACTGAAGCTTTCTTT
CDR3 protein: CATSPLDNLNTEAFF

V gene: TRBV3-1/TRBV3-2
clone size: .
J gene: TRBJ1-4
D gene: .
CDR3 DNA: TGTGCCAGCAGCCGGGACATTGGGGAAAAACTGTTTTTT
CDR3 protein: CASSRDIGEKLFF

V gene: TRBV9
clone size: .
J gene: TRBJ2-3
D gene: .
CDR3 DNA: TGTGCCAGCAGCGTAGGAGGGAGGAGGACAGATACGCAGTATTTT
CDR3 protein: CASSVGGRRTDTQYF

V gene: TRBV7-2
clone size: .
J gene: TRBJ1-1
D gene: .
CDR3 DNA: TGTGCCAGCAGCTCTACTTGGAACACTGAAGCTTTCTTT
CDR3 protein: CASSSTWNTEAFF

V gene: TRBV5-1
clone size: .
J gene: TRBJ2-2
D gene: TRBD2
CDR3 DNA: TGCGCCAGCAGCTTTCTAGCGGGAGGAGTCGGGGAGCTGTTTTTT
CDR3 protein: CASSFLAGGVGELFF

V gene: TRBV30
clone size: .
J gene: TRBJ2-6
D gene: .
CDR3 DNA: TGTGCCTGGAGTAACGTTAGGGGCTCTGGGGCCAACGTCCTGACTTTC
CDR3 protein: CAWSNVRGSGANVLTF

V gene: TRBV5-8
clone size: .
J gene: TRBJ2-1
D gene: TRBD2
CDR3 DNA: TGTGCCAGCAGCTTGCGGTTGTCGCGGGAGGGCCGATGGGGAAATGAGCAGTTCTTC
CDR3 protein: CASSLRLSREGRWGNEQFF

V gene: TRBV11-2
clone size: .
J gene: TRBJ2-3
D gene: TRBD2
CDR3 DNA: TGTGCCAGCAGCTCCCGACTAGCGGGAGTAGGTGCAGATACGCAGTATTTT
CDR3 protein: CASSSRLAGVGADTQYF

V gene: TRBV29-1
clone size: .
J gene: TRBJ2-7
D gene: .
CDR3 DNA: TGCAGCGTTACTCAGGGGACCGACGAGCAGTACTTC
CDR3 protein: CSVTQGTDEQYF

V gene: TRBV7-2
clone size: .
J gene: TRBJ2-7
D gene: .
CDR3 DNA: TGTGCCAGCAGCTTTGGGGGGTCAACCTACGAGCAGTACTTC
CDR3 protein: CASSFGGSTYEQYF

V gene: TRBV11-2
clone size: once
J gene: TRBJ2-7
D gene: TRBD1
CDR3 DNA: TGTGCCAGCAGCTTAGGTACAGGGGGGTCCTACGAGCAGTACTTC
CDR3 protein: CASSLGTGGSYEQYF